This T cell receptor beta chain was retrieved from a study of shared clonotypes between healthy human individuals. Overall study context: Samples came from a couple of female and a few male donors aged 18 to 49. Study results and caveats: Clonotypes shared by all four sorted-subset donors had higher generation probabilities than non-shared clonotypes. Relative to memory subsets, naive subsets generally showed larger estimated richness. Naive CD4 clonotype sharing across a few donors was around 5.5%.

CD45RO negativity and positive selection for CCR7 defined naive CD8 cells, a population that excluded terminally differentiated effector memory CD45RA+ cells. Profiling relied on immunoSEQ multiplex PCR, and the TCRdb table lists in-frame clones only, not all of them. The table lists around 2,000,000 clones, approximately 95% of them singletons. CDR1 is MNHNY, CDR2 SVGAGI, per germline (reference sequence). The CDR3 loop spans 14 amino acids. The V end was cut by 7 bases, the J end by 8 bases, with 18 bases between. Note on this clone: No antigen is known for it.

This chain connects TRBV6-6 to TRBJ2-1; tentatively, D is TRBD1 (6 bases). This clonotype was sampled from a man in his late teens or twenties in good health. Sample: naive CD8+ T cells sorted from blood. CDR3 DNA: TGTGCCAGCACTCCAGGGGATGGGTACGATGAGCAGTTCTTC. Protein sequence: CASTPGDGYDEQFF.